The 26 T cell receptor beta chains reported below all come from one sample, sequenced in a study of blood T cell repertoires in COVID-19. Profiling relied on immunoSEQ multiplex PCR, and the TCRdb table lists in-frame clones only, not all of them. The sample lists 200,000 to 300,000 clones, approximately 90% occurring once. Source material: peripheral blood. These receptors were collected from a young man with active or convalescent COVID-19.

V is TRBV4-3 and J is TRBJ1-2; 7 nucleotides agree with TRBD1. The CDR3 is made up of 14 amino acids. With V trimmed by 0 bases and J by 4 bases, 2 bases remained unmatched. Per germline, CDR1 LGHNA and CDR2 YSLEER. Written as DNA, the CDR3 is TGCGCCAGCAGCCAAGATTGGGACAGCTATGGCTACACCTTC. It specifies CASSQDWDSYGYTF.

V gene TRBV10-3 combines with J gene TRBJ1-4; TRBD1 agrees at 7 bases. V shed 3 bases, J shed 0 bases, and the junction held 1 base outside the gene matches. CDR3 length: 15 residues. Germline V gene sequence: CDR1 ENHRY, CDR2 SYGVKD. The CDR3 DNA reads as TGTGCCATCAGTGAAACAGGGGCAACTAATGAAAAACTGTTTTTT. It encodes CAISETGATNEKLFF.

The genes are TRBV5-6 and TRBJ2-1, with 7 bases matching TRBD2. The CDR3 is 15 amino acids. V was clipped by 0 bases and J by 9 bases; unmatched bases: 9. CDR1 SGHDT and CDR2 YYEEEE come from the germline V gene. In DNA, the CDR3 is TGTGCCAGCAGCTTGGAGGCTAGCGGCTGGCGTGAGCAGTTCTTC. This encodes CASSLEASGWREQFF.

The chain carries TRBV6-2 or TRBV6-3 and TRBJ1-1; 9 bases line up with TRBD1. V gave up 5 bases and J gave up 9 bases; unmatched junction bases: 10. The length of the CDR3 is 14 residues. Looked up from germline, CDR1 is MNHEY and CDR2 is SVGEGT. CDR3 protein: CASSPTSTGGKAFF. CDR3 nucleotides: TGTGCCAGCAGTCCGACTTCGACAGGGGGTAAAGCTTTCTTT.

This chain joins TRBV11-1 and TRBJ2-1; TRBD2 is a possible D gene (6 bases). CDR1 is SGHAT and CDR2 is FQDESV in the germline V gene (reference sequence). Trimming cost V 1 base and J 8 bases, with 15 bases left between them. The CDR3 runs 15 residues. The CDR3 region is CASSLGGGVFDEQFF. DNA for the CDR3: TGTGCCAGCAGCTTAGGAGGAGGGGTATTCGATGAGCAGTTCTTC. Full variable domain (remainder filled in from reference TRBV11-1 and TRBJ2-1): EAEVAQSPRYKITEKSQAVAFWCDPISGHATLYWYRQILGQGPELLVQFQDESVVDDSQLPKDRFSAERLKGVDSTLKIQPAELGDSAMYLCASSLGGGVFDEQFFGPGTRLTVL.

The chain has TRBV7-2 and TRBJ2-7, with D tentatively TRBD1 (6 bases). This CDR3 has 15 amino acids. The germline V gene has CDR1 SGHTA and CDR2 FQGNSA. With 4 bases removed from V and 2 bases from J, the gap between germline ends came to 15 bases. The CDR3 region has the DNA TGTGCCAGCAGCTACGATCGGGACATCGCCTACGAGCAGTACTTC. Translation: CASSYDRDIAYEQYF. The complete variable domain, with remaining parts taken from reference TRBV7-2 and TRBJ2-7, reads GAGVSQSPSNKVTEKGKDVELRCDPISGHTALYWYRQSLGQGLEFLIYFQGNSAPDKSGLPSDRFSAERTGGSVSTLTIQRTQQEDSAVYLCASSYDRDIAYEQYFGPGTRLTVT.

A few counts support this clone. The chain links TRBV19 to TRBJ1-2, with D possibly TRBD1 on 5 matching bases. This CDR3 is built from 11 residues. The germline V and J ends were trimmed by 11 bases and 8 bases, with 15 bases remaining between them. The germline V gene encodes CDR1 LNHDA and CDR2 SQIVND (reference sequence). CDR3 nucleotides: TGTGCCTCCAGGGATGCGGGGGGCTACACCTTC. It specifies CASRDAGGYTF.

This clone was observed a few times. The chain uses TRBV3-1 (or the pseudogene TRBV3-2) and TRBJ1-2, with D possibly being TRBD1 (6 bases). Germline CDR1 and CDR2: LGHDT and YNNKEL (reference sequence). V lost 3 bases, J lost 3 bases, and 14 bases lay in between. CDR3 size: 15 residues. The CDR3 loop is CASSHGTLGDYGYTF. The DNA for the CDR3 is TGTGCCAGCAGCCACGGGACACTGGGCGACTATGGCTACACCTTC.

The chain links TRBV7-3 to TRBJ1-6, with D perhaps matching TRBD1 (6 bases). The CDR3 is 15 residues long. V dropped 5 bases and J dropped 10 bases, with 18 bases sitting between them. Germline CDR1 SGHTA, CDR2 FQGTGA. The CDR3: CASSLTQGKGSPLHF. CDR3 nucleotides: TGTGCCAGCAGCCTCACACAGGGAAAAGGGTCACCCCTCCACTTT.

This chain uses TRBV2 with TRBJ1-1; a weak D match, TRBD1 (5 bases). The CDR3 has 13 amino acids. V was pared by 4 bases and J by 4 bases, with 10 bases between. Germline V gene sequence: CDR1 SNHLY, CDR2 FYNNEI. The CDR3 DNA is TGTGCCAGCAGTGTTAAACAGGCCACTGAAGCTTTCTTT. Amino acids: CASSVKQATEAFF.

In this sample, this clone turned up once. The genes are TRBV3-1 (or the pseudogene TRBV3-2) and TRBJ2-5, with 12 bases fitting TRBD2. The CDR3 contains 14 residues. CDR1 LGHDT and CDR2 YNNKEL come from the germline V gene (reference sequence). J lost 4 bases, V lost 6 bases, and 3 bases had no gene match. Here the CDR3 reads CASSELAGGETQYF. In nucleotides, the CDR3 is TGTGCCAGCAGTGAACTAGCGGGAGGAGAGACCCAGTACTTC.

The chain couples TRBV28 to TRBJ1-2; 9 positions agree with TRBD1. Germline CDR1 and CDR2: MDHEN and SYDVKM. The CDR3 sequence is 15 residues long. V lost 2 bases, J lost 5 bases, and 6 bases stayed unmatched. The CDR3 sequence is CASSLRDRGRYGYTF. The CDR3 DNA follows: TGTGCCAGCAGTTTACGTGACAGGGGGAGATATGGCTACACCTTC.

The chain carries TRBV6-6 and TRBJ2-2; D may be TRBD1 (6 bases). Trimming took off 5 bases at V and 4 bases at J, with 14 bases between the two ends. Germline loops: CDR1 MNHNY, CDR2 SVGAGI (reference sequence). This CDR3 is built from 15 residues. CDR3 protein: CASSPPTGSTGELFF. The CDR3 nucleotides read TGTGCCAGCAGTCCCCCAACAGGGTCCACCGGGGAGCTGTTTTTT.

The CDR3 sequence is CASSFRVNEQFF. As DNA, the CDR3 is TGTGCCAGTAGTTTCAGGGTAAATGAGCAGTTCTTC. The V and J genes are TRBV19 and TRBJ2-1, with TRBD1 as a possible D gene (5 bases). The CDR3 runs 12 residues. From germline, CDR1 is LNHDA and CDR2 SQIVND (reference sequence). Between the trimmed V and J ends, which lost 5 bases and 7 bases, there was a span of 9 bases.

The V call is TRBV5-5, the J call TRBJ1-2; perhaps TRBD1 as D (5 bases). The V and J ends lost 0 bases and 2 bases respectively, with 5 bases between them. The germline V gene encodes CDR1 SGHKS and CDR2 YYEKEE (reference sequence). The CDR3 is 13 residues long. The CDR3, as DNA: TGTGCCAGCAGCTTGGGACAGAACTATGGCTACACCTTC. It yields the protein CASSLGQNYGYTF.

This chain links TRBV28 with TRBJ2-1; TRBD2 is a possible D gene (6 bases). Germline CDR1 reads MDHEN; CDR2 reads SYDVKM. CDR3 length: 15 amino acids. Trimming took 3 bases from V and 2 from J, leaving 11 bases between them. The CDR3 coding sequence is TGTGCCAGCAGTTTGATAGGCGGGACCTACAATGAGCAGTTCTTC. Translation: CASSLIGGTYNEQFF.

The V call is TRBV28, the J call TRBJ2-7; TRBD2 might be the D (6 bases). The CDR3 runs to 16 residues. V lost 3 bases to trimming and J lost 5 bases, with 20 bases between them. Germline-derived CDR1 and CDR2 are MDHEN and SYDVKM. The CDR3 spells CASSLFSGATRNEQYF. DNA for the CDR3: TGTGCCAGCAGTTTGTTCTCGGGAGCGACGAGAAACGAGCAGTACTTC.

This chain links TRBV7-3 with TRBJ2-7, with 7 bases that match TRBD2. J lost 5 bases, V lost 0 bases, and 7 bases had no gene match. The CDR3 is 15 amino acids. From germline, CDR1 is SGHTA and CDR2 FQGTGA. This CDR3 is CASSLTPGGVHEQYF. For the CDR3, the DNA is TGTGCCAGCAGCTTAACGCCGGGAGGCGTCCACGAGCAGTACTTC.

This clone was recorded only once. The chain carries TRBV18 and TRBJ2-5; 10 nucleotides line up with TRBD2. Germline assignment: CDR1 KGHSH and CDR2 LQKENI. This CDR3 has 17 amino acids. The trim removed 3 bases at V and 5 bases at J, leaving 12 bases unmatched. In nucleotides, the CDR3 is TGTGCCAGCTCACCCCGGCAGCGGGAGGGCCGTAAGGAGACCCAGTACTTC. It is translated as CASSPRQREGRKETQYF.

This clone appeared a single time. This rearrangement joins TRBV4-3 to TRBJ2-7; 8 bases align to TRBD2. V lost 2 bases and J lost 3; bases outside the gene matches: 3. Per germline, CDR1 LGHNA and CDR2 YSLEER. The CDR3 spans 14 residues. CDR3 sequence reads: CASSQSRGGYEQYF. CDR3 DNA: TGCGCCAGCAGCCAATCCCGGGGGGGCTACGAGCAGTACTTC.

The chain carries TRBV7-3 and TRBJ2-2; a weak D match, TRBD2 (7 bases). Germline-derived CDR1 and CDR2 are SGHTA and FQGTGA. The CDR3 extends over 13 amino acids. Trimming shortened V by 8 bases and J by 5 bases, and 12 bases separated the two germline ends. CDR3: CASSKGGTGELFF. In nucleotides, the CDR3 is TGTGCCAGCTCCAAGGGGGGGACCGGGGAGCTGTTTTTT.

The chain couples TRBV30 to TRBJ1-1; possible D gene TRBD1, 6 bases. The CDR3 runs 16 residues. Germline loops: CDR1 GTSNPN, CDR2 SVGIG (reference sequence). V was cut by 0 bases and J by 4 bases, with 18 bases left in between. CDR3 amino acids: CAWSVRGTGGRTEAFF. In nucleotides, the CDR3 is TGTGCCTGGAGTGTACGGGGGACGGGGGGCCGCACTGAAGCTTTCTTT.

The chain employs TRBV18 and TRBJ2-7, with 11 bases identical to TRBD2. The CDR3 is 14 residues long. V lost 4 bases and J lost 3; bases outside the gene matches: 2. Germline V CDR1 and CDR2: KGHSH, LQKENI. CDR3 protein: CASSRGTSGYEQYF. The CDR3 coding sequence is TGTGCCAGCTCACGCGGGACTAGCGGCTACGAGCAGTACTTC.

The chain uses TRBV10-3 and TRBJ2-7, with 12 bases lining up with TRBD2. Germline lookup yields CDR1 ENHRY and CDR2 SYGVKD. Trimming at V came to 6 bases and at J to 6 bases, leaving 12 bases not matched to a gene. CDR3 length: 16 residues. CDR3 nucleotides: TGTGCCATCAGCCGACTAGCGGGAGACGGGTGGGGCGAGCAGTACTTC. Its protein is CAISRLAGDGWGEQYF.

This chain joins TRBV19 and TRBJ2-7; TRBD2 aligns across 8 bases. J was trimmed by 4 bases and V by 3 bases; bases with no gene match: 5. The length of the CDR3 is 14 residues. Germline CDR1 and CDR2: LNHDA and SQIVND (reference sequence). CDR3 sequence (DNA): TGTGCCAGTAGTATTAGGACTAGCCGGTACGAGCAGTACTTC. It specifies CASSIRTSRYEQYF.

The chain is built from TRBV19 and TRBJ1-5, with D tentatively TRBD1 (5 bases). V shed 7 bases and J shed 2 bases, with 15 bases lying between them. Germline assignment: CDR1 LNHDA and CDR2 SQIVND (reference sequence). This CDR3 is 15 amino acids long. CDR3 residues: CASTSQGLGNQPQHF. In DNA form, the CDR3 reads TGTGCCAGTACCTCCCAGGGCCTGGGCAATCAGCCCCAGCATTTT.